Detailed here is one T cell receptor (beta chain). The antigen is unknown. Flow cytometry had shown expanded CD8+CD57+ cells in the patients chosen for sequencing. Each of the patients presented with severe acquired aplastic anemia. The data are from a study of CD8+CD57+ T cells in acquired aplastic anemia. Overall study: The mean DNA yield obtained from sorted CD4+ and CD8+ cells came to 3 to 3.5 ug. The study, taken as a whole, reports: Overlapping CD8+ CDR3 repertoires of patients and controls contained some 27 shared sequences.

The template used for profiling TCR beta VDJ and CDR3 was genomic DNA. MiXCR, run by TCRdb on the reads, gives a single entry per CDR3 protein. The sample lists 300,000 or so distinct CDR3 sequences; roughly 61% were seen once. V lost 7 bases to trimming and J lost 4 bases, with 11 bases between them. Germline V lookup: CDR1 SQVTM, CDR2 ANQGSEA. The CDR3 sequence is 12 residues long. The chain has TRBV29-1 and TRBJ1-5; possibly TRBD1 for D (6 bases). The sequence was obtained from a human donor with aplastic anemia. Sequencing input: sorted CD4+, CD8+, or CD8+CD57+ T cells (not recorded which) from PBMCs. The CDR3 DNA sequence: TGCAGCGCAATCACAGGGAATCAGCCCCAGCATTTT. Encoded protein: CSAITGNQPQHF.